One sample yielded the 18 T cell receptor beta chains listed below, sequenced in a study of OX40 agonist ivuxolimab in advanced cancers. The table came from immunoSEQ multiplex PCR; TCRdb's copy has only in-frame clones and leaves some out. The sample yields fewer than 50,000 clones, about 80% seen once. Sequenced here: CD4+ or CD8+ T cells sorted from blood, sampled in a trial of the OX40 agonist ivuxolimab. The receptors come from an adult with an advanced solid tumor such as melanoma, head and neck, liver or kidney cancer.

The gene calls are TRBV20-1 and TRBJ1-2; D uncertain. CDR1 and CDR2 from the germline V gene are DFQATT and SNEGSKA (reference sequence). V was shortened by 2 bases and J by 9 bases, with 10 bases between the two germline ends. The CDR3 runs to 11 residues. This chain's CDR3 is CSARHQNSYTF. As DNA, the CDR3 is TGCAGTGCTAGACACCAGAACAGCTACACCTTC.

The rearrangement links TRBV6-1 to TRBJ2-7; a possible D gene is TRBD1 (5 bases). The CDR3 is made up of 12 amino acids. Per the germline V gene, CDR1 is MNHNS and CDR2 is SASEGT. Trimming removed 8 bases from V and 1 base from J, with 9 bases in between. The CDR3 region has the DNA TGTGCCAGCGGAGACAGATCCTACGAGCAGTACTTC. It codes for CASGDRSYEQYF.

J is TRBJ2-3 and V is TRBV6-4; 7 positions match TRBD1. There are 15 residues in the CDR3. Trimming at V came to 0 bases and at J to 5 bases, leaving 5 bases not matched to a gene. Per germline, CDR1 MRHNA and CDR2 SNTAGT. The CDR3 loop is CASSDSQGGRDTQYF. Here the CDR3 DNA reads TGTGCCAGCAGTGACTCTCAAGGGGGCAGAGATACGCAGTATTTT.

In its sample, this clone was seen once. The chain links TRBV14 to TRBJ2-7; TRBD1 or TRBD2 may be the D gene (5 bases each). Germline values: CDR1 SGHDN, CDR2 FVKESK. The CDR3 spans 15 residues. The V end lost 1 base, the J end lost 0 bases, and 10 bases lay between the germline ends. The CDR3 bases are TGTGCCAGCAGCCAAGCGGGGCCCCCCTCCTACGAGCAGTACTTC. Its protein is CASSQAGPPSYEQYF.

This clone was counted a few times. The chain combines TRBV7-9 with TRBJ1-1; no reliable D call. Trimming stripped 5 bases from V and 4 bases from J, with 20 bases between. The germline CDR1 and CDR2 sequences are SEHNR and FQNEAQ (reference sequence). This CDR3 has 16 amino acids. The CDR3 DNA reads as TGTGCCAGCAGCCTAGGTGAGAGGGTAGTCGGCACTGAAGCTTTCTTT. Its translation is CASSLGERVVGTEAFF.

The chain carries TRBV28 and TRBJ2-7; no firm D call. Between the trimmed V and J ends, which lost 0 bases and 0 bases, there was a span of 6 bases. Germline V gene data show CDR1 as MDHEN and CDR2 as SYDVKM. This CDR3 comprises 14 residues. CDR3 sequence reads: CASSLWDGSYEQYF. The CDR3 DNA reads as TGTGCCAGCAGTTTATGGGACGGCTCCTACGAGCAGTACTTC.

This sequence joins TRBV10-3 and TRBJ1-5; D remains unclear. V dropped 8 bases and J dropped 0 bases, with 8 bases sitting between them. CDR3 length: 13 residues. From germline, CDR1 is ENHRY and CDR2 SYGVKD. CDR3 DNA: TGTGCCATCGGCAAAGATAGCAATCAGCCCCAGCATTTT. It translates to CAIGKDSNQPQHF.

The chain links TRBV11-2 to TRBJ2-5; 7 bases align to TRBD2. Germline V gene lookup returns CDR1 SGHAT and CDR2 FQNNGV. This CDR3 region has 12 residues. With V trimmed by 7 bases and J by 4 bases, 3 bases remained unmatched. The CDR3 sequence: CASKWGGETQYF. For the CDR3, the DNA is TGTGCCAGCAAATGGGGGGGAGAGACCCAGTACTTC.

Concerning this clone itself: The same CDR3 is also encoded by other DNA sequences in this sample. V and J are TRBV25-1 and TRBJ2-1, with 7 nucleotides matching TRBD2. Germline V gene lookup returns CDR1 MGHDK and CDR2 SYGVNS. CDR3 length: 14 residues. V shed 8 bases and J 3 bases; nucleotides not matched to a gene: 7. In nucleotides, the CDR3 is TGTGCCAGCGGGGGGGTGGGGGGCTACAATGAGCAGTTCTTC. This translates into CASGGVGGYNEQFF.

This clone was seen just once. The rearrangement uses TRBV5-1 and TRBJ2-5, with D unresolved. Germline V gene data show CDR1 as SGHRS and CDR2 as YFSETQ. This CDR3 region has 14 residues. Trimming pared 0 bases from V and 5 bases from J, leaving 11 bases between. CDR3 protein: CASSLALVDETQYF. The CDR3 nucleotides read TGCGCCAGCAGCTTGGCTCTAGTAGACGAGACCCAGTACTTC.

V gene TRBV6-4 combines with J gene TRBJ2-7; 14 bases are shared with TRBD2. V was clipped by 6 bases and J by 11 bases; unmatched bases: 12. Germline V gene lookup returns CDR1 MRHNA and CDR2 SNTAGT. The CDR3 extends over 15 amino acids. CDR3 DNA: TGTGCCAGCAGCCCCGGGACTAGCGGGAGTCTGTCGGAGTACTTC. Its protein is CASSPGTSGSLSEYF.

This chain links TRBV20-1 with TRBJ2-5; tentative D call: TRBD2 (5 bases). The germline V gene has CDR1 DFQATT and CDR2 SNEGSKA (reference sequence). The CDR3 is 11 amino acids. Trimming took off 3 bases at V and 10 bases at J, with 12 bases between the two ends. The CDR3 DNA follows: TGCAGTGCTAGGGACGGTGCGGGCCAGTACTTC. This codes for CSARDGAGQYF.

This clone was seen a single time. The rearrangement links TRBV6-6 to TRBJ2-1; D is undetermined. The CDR3 is 14 residues long. Trimming stripped 0 bases from V and 2 bases from J, with 5 bases between. CDR1 is MNHNY, CDR2 SVGAGI, per germline (reference sequence). This CDR3 is CASSYSGTYNEQFF. CDR3 nucleotide sequence: TGTGCCAGCAGTTACTCGGGGACCTACAATGAGCAGTTCTTC.

DNA for the CDR3: TGTGCCAGTAGTTTACAGGGGAATCAGCCCCAGCATTTT. Protein: CASSLQGNQPQHF. The chain uses TRBV19 and TRBJ1-5; 7 bases agree with TRBD1. There are 13 residues in the CDR3. With 5 bases clipped from V and 4 bases from J, the junction kept 2 bases outside the gene matches. CDR1 LNHDA and CDR2 SQIVND come from the germline V gene (reference sequence).

In its sample, this clone is medium-sized. CDR3 sequence reads: CASSQLDMLVFGELFF. The DNA of the CDR3 is TGCGCCAGCAGCCAACTCGACATGTTGGTGTTTGGGGAGCTGTTTTTT. The rearrangement joins TRBV4-1 to TRBJ2-2, with D uncertain. The length of the CDR3 is 16 residues. Germline CDR1 and CDR2: MGHRA and YSYEKL. Deletions cut 2 bases from V and 8 bases from J, with 18 bases between.

The chain has TRBV7-2 and TRBJ1-2; D remains ambiguous. V lost 5 bases and J 2 bases, leaving 18 bases between the germline ends. Germline V gene data show CDR1 as SGHTA and CDR2 as FQGNSA. The CDR3 runs to 16 residues. The CDR3 reads CASSLVGKDGNYGYTF. The CDR3, as DNA: TGTGCCAGCAGCCTAGTCGGGAAGGACGGAAACTATGGCTACACCTTC.

The V gene is TRBV2, the J gene TRBJ2-3, with D possibly TRBD1 on 6 matching bases. CDR3 length: 14 residues. Germline lookup yields CDR1 SNHLY and CDR2 FYNNEI. V was shortened by 7 bases and J by 5 bases, with 16 bases between the two germline ends. CDR3 sequence (DNA): TGTGCCAGCAAAAGGGGGAGTTCAGTAGATACGCAGTATTTT. It translates to CASKRGSSVDTQYF.

The J gene is TRBJ1-1, the V gene TRBV18; D gene unclear. The germline gives CDR1 KGHSH, CDR2 LQKENI. V was cut by 3 bases and J by 2 bases, with 10 bases left in between. The CDR3 loop spans 14 amino acids. The CDR3 here is CASSPVLGNTEAFF. The DNA of the CDR3 is TGTGCCAGCTCACCGGTTCTCGGAAACACTGAAGCTTTCTTT. The variable domain in full, completed from reference TRBV18 and TRBJ1-1, reads NAGVMQNPRHLVRRRGQEARLRCSPMKGHSHVYWYRQLPEEGLKFMVYLQKENIIDESGMPKERFSAEFPKEGPSILRIQQVVRGDSAAYFCASSPVLGNTEAFFGQGTRLTVV.